Listed below are T cell receptor beta chains from one sample, sequenced in a study of blood T cell repertoires in COVID-19. Only in-frame clones appear in the TCRdb table, and some are missing; sequencing was by immunoSEQ multiplex PCR. Counted here are about 150,000 clones, about 73% occurring once; the ten biggest clones make up roughly 1.5%. The sequenced sample consisted of peripheral blood. The receptors were sampled from an older man with acute or convalescent COVID-19. CDR3s include the opening cysteine and the closing phenylalanine or tryptophan. A D gene is named only where the DNA matches it firmly. The size field is filled for only some rows; it gives once, few, many or a size class.

V,J,size,D,DNA,CDR3
TRBV30,TRBJ1-2,-,-,TGTGCCGGTGCTCGGGGGGAGCCATATGGCTACACCTTC,CAGARGEPYGYTF
TRBV18,TRBJ1-2,-,TRBD1,TGTGCCAGCTCCCTACCTGGACAGGGCTATGGCTACACCTTC,CASSLPGQGYGYTF
TRBV29-1,TRBJ1-1,many,TRBD1,TGCAGCGTCCGATATACAGGGGGCGGAATGGCTTTCTTT,CSVRYTGGGMAFF
TRBV3-1/TRBV3-2,TRBJ2-2,-,TRBD2,TGTGCCAACTTATATTCCGGGACTAGCGGGGGGCTGGCCGGGGAGCTGTTTTTT,CANLYSGTSGGLAGELFF
TRBV5-1,TRBJ1-1,-,TRBD1,TGCGCCAGCAGCCCCGGATACAGGGGGAACACTGAAGCTTTCTTT,CASSPGYRGNTEAFF
TRBV6-5,TRBJ1-2,-,TRBD1,TGTGCCAGCAGTTACGGAGCAGGGGGGTCCTATGGCTACACCTTC,CASSYGAGGSYGYTF
TRBV6-5,TRBJ1-3,-,-,TGTGCCACCCAGGGGTGGGAAAACACCATATATTTT,CATQGWENTIYF
TRBV24-1,TRBJ2-1,-,-,TGTGCCACCAGGTCCTCGGGGGGCTCTGAGCAGTTCTTC,CATRSSGGSEQFF
TRBV24-1,TRBJ2-5,-,TRBD1,TGTGCCACCAGTCCCACCGGACAGGGTGACTCGAAGACCCAGTACTTC,CATSPTGQGDSKTQYF
TRBV5-1,TRBJ2-2,-,TRBD1,TGCGCCAGCAGCCTGGACAGGAGGAACACCGGGGAGCTGTTTTTT,CASSLDRRNTGELFF
TRBV6-6,TRBJ1-1,once,-,TGTGCCAGCACTCTAAAGGGGACTGAAGCTTTCTTT,CASTLKGTEAFF
TRBV4-2,TRBJ2-4,-,-,TGTGCCAGCAGCCAAGACAGTTTAGCCAAAAACATTCAGTACTTC,CASSQDSLAKNIQYF
TRBV6-5,TRBJ2-4,-,-,TGTGCCAGTCTTTCGGGACAAGATGTAGAAAACATTCAGTACTTC,CASLSGQDVENIQYF
TRBV18,TRBJ2-2,-,-,TGTGCCAGCTCACCACCGGGACTTTCGAACGGGCTCGGGGAGCTGTTTTTT,CASSPPGLSNGLGELFF
TRBV7-2,TRBJ2-2,-,TRBD2,TGTGCCAGCAGGCTACTAGCGGGGGTGAGGGGCACCGGGGAGCTGTTTTTT,CASRLLAGVRGTGELFF
TRBV5-1,TRBJ2-3,-,-,TGCGCCAGCAGCTCCCGGGACACCACAGATACGCAGTATTTT,CASSSRDTTDTQYF
TRBV2,TRBJ1-3,few,TRBD1,TGTGCCAGCAGTGGTGGACAGGGGATGCACTCTGGAAACACCATATATTTT,CASSGGQGMHSGNTIYF
TRBV24-1,TRBJ2-3,-,TRBD2,TGTGCCACCAGTGACTACGGGACTAGCGGGGACACAGATACGCAGTATTTT,CATSDYGTSGDTDTQYF
TRBV6-5,TRBJ1-2,-,-,TGTGCCAGCAGTAACACACGTTATGGCTACACCTTC,CASSNTRYGYTF
TRBV3-1/TRBV3-2,TRBJ1-6,-,TRBD1,TGTGCCAGCAGCCAACAGGGGGCGGCTAATTCACCCCTCCACTTT,CASSQQGAANSPLHF
TRBV10-3,TRBJ2-3,-,TRBD2,TGTGCCATCAGTGAACCGGGACTAGGCACAGATACGCAGTATTTT,CAISEPGLGTDTQYF
TRBV7-2,TRBJ2-2,-,TRBD1,TGTGCCAGCAGCATACAAGGGGGCCTGGGCGGGGAGCTGTTTTTT,CASSIQGGLGGELFF
TRBV2,TRBJ2-1,-,-,TGTGCCAGCAATGAGGCGGGGGCCCCTTACAATGAGCAGTTCTTC,CASNEAGAPYNEQFF
TRBV7-3,TRBJ1-1,-,-,TGTGCCAGCAGCTTGAACAGGGAAACCGAAGCTTTCTTT,CASSLNRETEAFF
TRBV7-6,TRBJ1-3,-,-,TGTGCCAGCAGCCCTAGCCCGTCAGCTCTCTCTGGAAACACCATATATTTT,CASSPSPSALSGNTIYF
TRBV18,TRBJ1-3,-,-,TGTGCCAGCTCACCGCGGCAACAGGGAGCTTCTGGAAACACCATATATTTT,CASSPRQQGASGNTIYF
TRBV7-8,TRBJ1-5,-,-,TGTGCCAGCAGCTCCCCAGGAGGGGGCAATCAGCCCCAGCATTTT,CASSSPGGGNQPQHF
TRBV19,TRBJ2-7,-,TRBD1,TGTGCCAGTAGCCAGGGGACAGGGCAAACCTACGAGCAGTACTTC,CASSQGTGQTYEQYF
TRBV5-1,TRBJ2-3,few,TRBD1,TGCGCCAGCAGCCTCCTAGGACAGGGGTCAGATACGCAGTATTTT,CASSLLGQGSDTQYF
TRBV2,TRBJ2-1,-,TRBD2,TGTGCCAGCAGGCGTCTAGCGGGGGGGAACTACAATGAACAGTTCTTC,CASRRLAGGNYNEQFF
TRBV19,TRBJ2-5,once,TRBD1,TGTGCCAGTAGTCCCGGGACAGGGACCAGAGAGACCCAGTACTTC,CASSPGTGTRETQYF
TRBV7-8,TRBJ1-5,-,TRBD1,TGTGCCAGCAGCTTAGCCGACAGGGACAATCAGCCCCAGCATTTT,CASSLADRDNQPQHF
TRBV6-5,TRBJ1-2,-,TRBD1,TGTGCCAGCAGTAGACAGGGGCTTGGCTACACCTTC,CASSRQGLGYTF
TRBV3-1/TRBV3-2,TRBJ1-6,many,TRBD1,TGTGCCAGCAGGGACAGGGGATCACCCCTCCACTTT,CASRDRGSPLHF
TRBV3-1/TRBV3-2,TRBJ2-1,few,TRBD2,TGTGCCAGCAGCCAGACCGGGGGGTTCAATGAGCAGTTCTTC,CASSQTGGFNEQFF
TRBV19,TRBJ2-3,-,TRBD2,TGTGCCAGTAGCCCCCTTAGCGGGGGGCGAGATACGCAGTATTTT,CASSPLSGGRDTQYF
TRBV5-1,TRBJ1-1,-,-,TGCGCCAGCAGCTTGGGGGCAGGGCGGTACACTGAAGCTTTCTTT,CASSLGAGRYTEAFF
TRBV11-2,TRBJ2-3,-,TRBD2,TGTGCCAGCAGCTTAGGTGCTAGCGGCAGCACAGATACGCAGTATTTT,CASSLGASGSTDTQYF
TRBV15,TRBJ2-2,-,TRBD1,TGTGCCACCAGCAAGAACAGGGGAGTGGCCGGGGAGCTGTTTTTT,CATSKNRGVAGELFF
TRBV9,TRBJ2-4,-,-,TGTGCCAGCAGCGCAGGGATTAGGGGCGTTAGAAACATTCAGTACTTC,CASSAGIRGVRNIQYF
TRBV28,TRBJ2-1,-,-,TGTGCCAGCAGTCTCCTCCCCAGGGTGGAAGGTGAGCAGTTCTTC,CASSLLPRVEGEQFF
TRBV27,TRBJ1-2,-,TRBD1,TGTGCCAGCAGTTCCGACAGGGGAAGGTATGGCTACACCTTC,CASSSDRGRYGYTF
TRBV5-1,TRBJ1-2,-,TRBD1,TGCGCCAGCAGCTCGCCCGGGACAGGCTATGGCTACACCTTC,CASSSPGTGYGYTF
TRBV5-1,TRBJ1-2,few,TRBD1,TGCGCCAGCAGCTGGGGACAGTATGGCTACACCTTC,CASSWGQYGYTF